This TCR beta chain is from a study of OX40 agonist ivuxolimab in advanced cancers. The CDR3 loop spans 14 amino acids. V dropped 5 bases and J dropped 2; count of bases not matched to a gene: 6. Germline assignment: CDR1 SGHDT and CDR2 YYEEEE. Sequencing was performed with immunoSEQ multiplex PCR; in TCRdb, only in-frame clones are kept and a portion is missing. The sample lists around 25,000 clones; more than 80% were seen once. This chain uses TRBV5-6 with TRBJ2-7; TRBD2 matches 8 bases. This receptor was identified in an adult with an advanced solid tumor such as melanoma, head and neck, liver or kidney cancer. The sample in question was CD4+ or CD8+ T cells sorted from blood, obtained in a trial of the OX40 agonist ivuxolimab. The CDR3, as DNA: TGTGCCAGCAGTCCGGGACTAGGGGCCTACGAGCAGTACTTC. It encodes CASSPGLGAYEQYF.